This section outlines one T cell receptor beta chain sequence together with its context. These data come from a study of blood T cell repertoires in COVID-19. As for the study in general: Both acute and convalescent COVID-19 samples were obtained from the United States, Italy and Spain. PBMCs, B-cell-depleted T cells, or T cells provided the cDNA or gDNA that made up the material.

Assay: immunoSEQ multiplex PCR; the TCRdb copy retains only in-frame clones and omits some. There are 200,000 to 250,000 clones in the sample; 80% to 90% occur only once, and 3.5% to 4.5% lies in the top ten. The V gene end was trimmed by 4 bases and the J gene end by 9 bases; junction bases not matched to a gene: 8. CDR3 length: 14 amino acids. Germline CDR1 is SGHTA and CDR2 is FQGNSA. The receptor comes from a woman aged 40-49 years with acute COVID-19. The chain employs TRBV7-2 and TRBJ2-1; 8 bases align to TRBD2. Sequenced: PBMCs or T cells enriched from blood (not recorded which). The CDR3 coding sequence is TGTGCCAGCAGCTCGTGGACTAGCAAGAGTGAGCAGTTCTTC. Amino acid sequence: CASSSWTSKSEQFF.